This TCR beta chain derives from a study of identifying expanded T cells in peripheral blood. Study-wide findings and caveats: About 1.2 clones differed between technical replicates, versus about 16 and 19 over time. Across healthy donors, higher total template counts meant significantly greater roughly 2-week count variance.

During the collection period, no donor immune events like infections were recorded. Worth noting for this clone: The antigen is unknown.

Trimming took off 0 bases at V and 1 base at J, with 17 bases between the two ends. The CDR3 runs 18 residues. The germline gives CDR1 LGHNA, CDR2 YNFKEQ. Measured with immunoSEQ multiplex PCR; TCRdb has only the in-frame clones, and not every one. The table shows roughly 63,000 clones, with about 85% occurring only once. The chain couples TRBV4-2 to TRBJ2-3; the D gene is possibly TRBD2 (6 bases). The sample consisted of blood. The receptor was derived from a person between 18 and 75 years old in good health. DNA for the CDR3: TGTGCCAGCAGCCAAGAACCTGTCGGGAGAGGGGGCACAGATACGCAGTATTTT. The encoded protein is CASSQEPVGRGGTDTQYF.